The rows below give T cell receptor beta chains drawn from one sample of a study of cytotoxic CD8 clonotypes in ibrutinib-treated CLL. Clones were read by immunoSEQ multiplex PCR, and TCRdb kept only the in-frame ones, dropping some. Of 15,000 or so clones listed, 70% to 90% were seen once; the top ten hold over 15%. The input for sequencing was PBMCs, taken before ibrutinib treatment. The receptors originated from a human donor with chronic lymphocytic leukemia. CDR3s include the opening cysteine and the closing phenylalanine or tryptophan. Each record gives: J gene, clone size, V gene, D gene, CDR3 protein, CDR3 DNA. A D gene is named only where the DNA matches it firmly. The size of a clone is reported for some rows only, either as once, few or many, or as a class for expanded clones.

>TRBJ2-2|-|TRBV11-2|-
CASSLIPGELFF
TGTGCCAGCAGCTTAATCCCCGGGGAGCTGTTTTTT
>TRBJ1-2|-|TRBV6-5|-
CASSYKSTGGYGYTF
TGTGCCAGCAGTTACAAGAGCACCGGAGGCTATGGCTACACCTTC
>TRBJ1-4|few|TRBV7-9|-
CASSFSQSEKLFF
TGTGCCAGCAGCTTTTCCCAGTCGGAAAAACTGTTTTTT
>TRBJ2-3|-|TRBV5-4|TRBD2
CASSFASGSPHSTDTQYF
TGTGCCAGCAGCTTCGCCAGCGGGAGTCCCCATAGCACAGATACGCAGTATTTT
>TRBJ2-3|-|TRBV30|TRBD1
CAWSEDRANTDTQYF
TGTGCCTGGAGTGAGGACAGGGCGAATACAGATACGCAGTATTTT
>TRBJ1-2|-|TRBV9|-
CASSSTHRQIHGYTF
TGTGCCAGCAGCTCAACCCATCGGCAGATCCATGGCTACACCTTC
>TRBJ2-2|-|TRBV30|TRBD2
CAETSGSTGELFF
TGTGCCGAAACTAGCGGATCCACCGGGGAGCTGTTTTTT
>TRBJ2-7|-|TRBV5-1|TRBD2
CASSTTGTSSSEQYF
TGCGCCAGCAGCACCACCGGGACTAGCAGTTCGGAGCAGTACTTC
>TRBJ2-3|-|TRBV7-9|-
CASSLAVGKSTDTQYF
TGTGCCAGCAGCTTAGCGGTTGGCAAGAGCACAGATACGCAGTATTTT
>TRBJ2-3|few|TRBV5-1|TRBD2
CASSRTSGYTDTQYF
TGCGCCAGCAGCCGGACTAGCGGCTACACAGATACGCAGTATTTT
>TRBJ2-7|few|TRBV9|-
CASSEGLPASYEQYF
TGTGCCAGCAGCGAAGGGCTCCCGGCCTCCTACGAGCAGTACTTC
>TRBJ2-3|-|TRBV19|TRBD1
CASSIGDRDGDTQYF
TGTGCCAGTAGTATAGGGGACAGGGACGGAGATACGCAGTATTTT
>TRBJ1-1|-|TRBV5-6|-
CASSLWGFTEAFF
TGTGCCAGCAGCTTGTGGGGTTTCACTGAAGCTTTCTTT
>TRBJ2-7|-|TRBV7-2|-
CATTGVRSYEQYF
TGTGCCACCACGGGGGTGAGGTCCTACGAGCAGTACTTC
>TRBJ1-5|-|TRBV6-1|TRBD1
CASSGLTGEGQPQHF
TGTGCCAGCAGCGGCTTGACAGGGGAAGGGCAGCCCCAGCATTTT
>TRBJ2-2|once|TRBV25-1|TRBD2
CASSEWASGNTGELFF
TGTGCCAGCAGTGAGTGGGCTAGCGGTAACACCGGGGAGCTGTTTTTT